Reported below is one TCR beta chain. Repertoires were generated with immunoSEQ multiplex PCR, while TCRdb's copy carries only in-frame clones and drops some. In the table there are under 350,000 clones, 75% to 90% of which are singletons. This specimen comes from a study of blood T cell repertoires in COVID-19. Looking at the study overall: The cDNA or gDNA used as material had been derived from T cells, B-cell-depleted T cells, or PBMCs.

The CDR3 covers 18 residues. CDR1 and CDR2 (germline): PRHDT, FYEKMQ (reference sequence). V was pared by 2 bases and J by 0 bases, with 17 bases between. The gene calls are TRBV13 and TRBJ2-1; D unresolved. Sequencing used peripheral blood. This receptor was obtained from a woman in her 70s with acute or convalescent COVID-19. The CDR3 here is CASSLPPPLYSSYNEQFF. For the CDR3, the DNA is TGTGCCAGCAGCTTACCACCCCCCCTATATAGCTCCTACAATGAGCAGTTCTTC.